This is a list of T cell receptor beta chains from one sample in a study of molecular identifiers for immune sequencing clone quantification. Using its own MiXCR run on the PCR reads, TCRdb lists one record per CDR3 protein. Among about 640,000 distinct CDR3 sequences, less than 20% were seen once, and the ten largest hold 0.7% to 1%. Material for sequencing was naive CD8+ T cells from blood, with Jurkat cell RNA spiked in. These receptors originate from a human donor in good health. Some libraries in this study had Jurkat cell RNA spiked in. Each CDR3 is given with its conserved first and last residue. A D gene is named only where the DNA matches it firmly. A row's size may be missing; if present it is once, few, many or a size class.

V gene,J gene,D gene,clone size,CDR3 DNA,CDR3 protein
TRBV6-5,TRBJ2-7,TRBD1,NA,TGTGCCAGCAGTTACGGGACAGAGTATTACTACGGGCAGTACTTC,CASSYGTEYYYGQYF
TRBV7-9,TRBJ2-7,NA,NA,TGTGCCAGCAGCGCTAGGGCCTACGAGCAGTACTTC,CASSARAYEQYF
TRBV11-2,TRBJ2-7,NA,NA,TGTGCCAGCAGCTTTGGGGGCTTCCCCTACGAGCAGTACTTC,CASSFGGFPYEQYF
TRBV19,TRBJ1-2,TRBD1,once,TGTGCCAATAGTATAGACGGGACAGGGGCTAACTATGGCTACACCTTC,CANSIDGTGANYGYTF
TRBV6-1,TRBJ1-4,TRBD1,many,TGTGCCAGCAGTGAATGGGCAGGGGGCGGAAAACTGTTTTTT,CASSEWAGGGKLFF
TRBV30,TRBJ2-1,NA,many,TGTGCCTGGAGTAATCAGCGCAATGAGCAGTTCTTC,CAWSNQRNEQFF
TRBV20-1,TRBJ2-1,TRBD2,NA,TGCAGTGCTAGAGAGGGGGAGGGCCTACACAATGAGCAGTTCTTC,CSAREGEGLHNEQFF
TRBV6-2/TRBV6-3,TRBJ2-7,NA,many,TGTGCCAGCAACACCCGGGACACCTCACCCCACGAGCAGTACTTC,CASNTRDTSPHEQYF
TRBV6-2/TRBV6-3,TRBJ1-5,NA,many,TGTGCCAGCAGTTACGGGGTTCCGGGTCAGCCCCAGCATTTT,CASSYGVPGQPQHF
TRBV9,TRBJ1-1,NA,many,TGTGCCAGCAGCGTAGAGGGTAATTCGGAAGCTTTCTTT,CASSVEGNSEAFF
TRBV5-4,TRBJ2-4,NA,many,TGTGCCAGCAGCTTGGGACCTAGCGACATCCTGGCCCTAAAAAACATTCAGTACTTC,CASSLGPSDILALKNIQYF
TRBV18,TRBJ2-7,TRBD1,NA,TGTGCCAGCTCACCAGGTTCGGACAGGGTTGGATCTTACGAGCAGTACTTC,CASSPGSDRVGSYEQYF
TRBV4-1,TRBJ2-3,NA,many,TGCGCCAGCAGCCAAGATGAGTACAGGGGACTCACAGATACGCAGTATTTT,CASSQDEYRGLTDTQYF
TRBV5-4,TRBJ1-1,NA,many,TGTGCCAGCAGCCCTTCGGGGGTCGGGAACACTGAAGCTTTCTTT,CASSPSGVGNTEAFF
TRBV5-4,TRBJ2-7,NA,NA,TGTGCCAGCAGCTTCGCCGGGTTGTCCTACGAGCAGTACTTC,CASSFAGLSYEQYF
TRBV28,TRBJ2-7,NA,many,TGTGCCAGCAGTCCCCAGTGGGGATCCTACGAGCAGTACTTC,CASSPQWGSYEQYF
TRBV18,TRBJ1-5,TRBD1,many,TGTGCCAGCTCAGCCCGAATAGGGACAGGGGAACAAGGTCAGCCCCAGCATTTT,CASSARIGTGEQGQPQHF
TRBV4-3,TRBJ2-1,NA,many,TGCGCCAGCAGATCGAGCGGTACCTCCTACAATGAGCAGTTCTTC,CASRSSGTSYNEQFF
TRBV11-2,TRBJ2-1,NA,NA,TGTGCCAGCAGCGGAACCGGGAACTACAATGAGCAGTTCTTC,CASSGTGNYNEQFF
TRBV28,TRBJ2-1,NA,few,TGTGCCAGCAGTGCCCAAGGGGACTACAATGAGCAGTTCTTC,CASSAQGDYNEQFF
TRBV27,TRBJ2-7,NA,many,TGTGCCAGCAGTTTATCAGGGGTCCCCTACGAGCAGTACTTC,CASSLSGVPYEQYF
TRBV6-5,TRBJ2-7,NA,many,TGTGCCACCCGAGACAGATATATGTACGAGCAGTACTTC,CATRDRYMYEQYF
TRBV2,TRBJ2-5,TRBD1,few,TGTGCCAGCAGTGGGGATACAGGGGAAGAGACCCAGTACTTC,CASSGDTGEETQYF
TRBV7-9,TRBJ1-4,NA,few,TGTGCCAGCAGCCCGGGGCTGGGCAGATTTAATGAAAAACTGTTTTTT,CASSPGLGRFNEKLFF
TRBV19,TRBJ2-5,NA,NA,TGTGCCAGTAGTAACCCAGGGGCCGAGACCCAGTACTTC,CASSNPGAETQYF
TRBV4-1,TRBJ2-5,NA,few,TGCGCCAGCAGCCAAGATAATGGCTACCAAGAGACCCAGTACTTC,CASSQDNGYQETQYF
TRBV6-6,TRBJ2-3,NA,many,TGTGCCAGCAGCCGGACATTACACCGGGACACCCGCACAGATACGCAGTATTTT,CASSRTLHRDTRTDTQYF
TRBV13,TRBJ2-7,NA,many,TGTGCCAGCAGCGGTGGGGGGGGGCCCGGCTCCTACGAGCAGTACTTC,CASSGGGGPGSYEQYF
TRBV19,TRBJ2-2,TRBD2,few,TGTGCCAGTAGTTTAAGCGGGAGCACGAACACCGGGGAGCTGTTTTTT,CASSLSGSTNTGELFF
TRBV29-1,TRBJ2-3,NA,many,TGCAGCGTTGAGTATAGGGATGTGGCTAGCACAGATACGCAGTATTTT,CSVEYRDVASTDTQYF
TRBV11-3,TRBJ1-1,NA,few,TGTGCCAGCAGCTTAGATGGCAGGGCTAACACTGAAGCTTTCTTT,CASSLDGRANTEAFF
TRBV13,TRBJ2-6,NA,many,TGTGCCAGCAGCTTATTTTCGGACGTCCTGACTTTC,CASSLFSDVLTF
TRBV30,TRBJ1-5,NA,NA,TGTGCCTGGAGCCCCGGACAAATTAGCAATCAGCCCCAGCATTTT,CAWSPGQISNQPQHF
TRBV12-3/TRBV12-4,TRBJ1-2,TRBD1,NA,TGTGCCAGCAGTCCATCCCGGGGACAGGGCGTTAACTATGGCTACACCTTC,CASSPSRGQGVNYGYTF
TRBV9,TRBJ1-1,NA,few,TGTGCCAGCAGCCTGCTGGGGAATATGAACACTGAAGCTTTCTTT,CASSLLGNMNTEAFF
TRBV5-4,TRBJ2-1,NA,few,TGTGCCAGCATCGGTGGGGGCCGGGCCTACAATGAGCAGTTCTTC,CASIGGGRAYNEQFF
TRBV3-1,TRBJ2-3,TRBD1,many,TGTGCCAGCAGCCCCCGGGACAGGGTGGCAGATACGCAGTATTTT,CASSPRDRVADTQYF
TRBV10-3,TRBJ2-7,TRBD1,many,TGTGCCATCAGTGAGTCTGGAGACAGGGGTCACGAGCAGTACTTC,CAISESGDRGHEQYF
TRBV4-3,TRBJ1-2,NA,few,TGCGCCAGCAGCCAAGATGACAGTTTCTATGGCTACACCTTC,CASSQDDSFYGYTF
TRBV12-3/TRBV12-4,TRBJ1-5,TRBD1,few,TGTGCCAGCACCCTGGACAGGGGGGATCAGCCCCAGCATTTT,CASTLDRGDQPQHF